Listed below are T cell receptor beta chains from one sample, sequenced in a study of response to subunit inactivated influenza vaccine. TCRdb independently ran MiXCR on the RT-PCR reads; one entry per CDR3 protein. The sample includes about 500,000 distinct CDR3 sequences, about 17% of them seen just once. Specimen: CD4+ T cells sorted from PBMCs, collected around 2 years after vaccination. These receptors all come from a man aged 50 to 75 who received an inactivated influenza vaccine. CDR3s include the opening cysteine and the closing phenylalanine or tryptophan. A D gene is named only where the DNA matches it firmly. Clone size is shown for a subset of rows, as once, few, many or a class of expanded clone.

>TRBV20-1|.|TRBJ2-7|.
TGCAGTGCTAGAAGGGAAAGCTCCTACGAGCAGTACTTC
CSARRESSYEQYF
>TRBV7-2|TRBD1|TRBJ1-1|few
TGTGCCAGCAGCTGGGACGGGGACAGAGAAGCTTTCTTT
CASSWDGDREAFF
>TRBV7-2|TRBD2|TRBJ2-7|few
TGTGCCAGCAGCTTAGCCTCCGGGACTAGCTACGAGCAGTACTTC
CASSLASGTSYEQYF
>TRBV5-1|TRBD2|TRBJ2-5|.
TGCGCCAGCAGCTTGGGGTCTAGCGGGGGGACTCAAGAGACCCAGTACTTC
CASSLGSSGGTQETQYF
>TRBV29-1|TRBD1|TRBJ1-4|few
TGCAGCGTTGGACAGGGGGGGGAAAAACTGTTTTTT
CSVGQGGEKLFF
>TRBV7-9|TRBD1|TRBJ1-2|few
TGTGCCAGCAGCCCCCGACAGGGGCCCTATGGCTACACCTTC
CASSPRQGPYGYTF
>TRBV7-2|TRBD1|TRBJ2-7|few
TGTGCCAGCAGCTTAGAGGCTACGACAGGGCGGGAGCAGTACTTC
CASSLEATTGREQYF
>TRBV6-2/TRBV6-3|.|TRBJ2-7|.
TGTGCCAGTCAGTACCGGTCTGGCGCGCGGCAGTACTTC
CASQYRSGARQYF
>TRBV3-1|.|TRBJ1-1|.
TGTGCCAGCAGCAAAGACCCGGGGGAAACTGAAGCTTTCTTT
CASSKDPGETEAFF
>TRBV6-1|.|TRBJ2-3|once
TGTGCCAGCAGCCCTTTACGCACAGATACGCAGTATTTT
CASSPLRTDTQYF
>TRBV12-3/TRBV12-4|.|TRBJ2-1|many
TGTGCCAGCAGTGACAAAACATATTCCCGCCAGGCGCAGTTCTTC
CASSDKTYSRQAQFF
>TRBV20-1|.|TRBJ2-3|.
TGCAGTGCTAACCCCGGGGACAGCACAGATACGCAGTATTTT
CSANPGDSTDTQYF
>TRBV6-2/TRBV6-3|.|TRBJ2-2|.
TGTGCCAGCAGTTACCCCCTGGGGGTGCAATCGGACACCGGGGAGCTGTTTTTT
CASSYPLGVQSDTGELFF
>TRBV15|TRBD1|TRBJ2-5|.
TGTGCCACCAGCAGGGACAGGGGAGGAGAGACCCAGTACTTC
CATSRDRGGETQYF
>TRBV5-1|.|TRBJ1-2|many
TGCGCCAGCAGCTTTCAAGGGGCAGGTGGCTACACCTTC
CASSFQGAGGYTF
>TRBV20-1|.|TRBJ1-4|few
TGCAGTGCTAGGTTCAACAATAATGAAAAACTGTTTTTT
CSARFNNNEKLFF
>TRBV6-2/TRBV6-3|TRBD1|TRBJ2-1|.
TGTGCCAGCAGTTACCGCCTCAAGGACAGGGCGATAAACAATGAGCAGTTCTTC
CASSYRLKDRAINNEQFF
>TRBV5-1|.|TRBJ2-2|few
TGCGCCAGCAGCTTGGCCAGAGGGTTGAACACCGGGGAGCTGTTTTTT
CASSLARGLNTGELFF
>TRBV6-2/TRBV6-3|TRBD2|TRBJ2-7|few
TGTGCCAGCAGTAAACTAGCGTACGAGCAGTACTTC
CASSKLAYEQYF
>TRBV7-2|.|TRBJ1-1|many
TGTGCCAGCAGCTTAGCGCCTCAAACAGGGCCGGGCACTGAAGCTTTCTTT
CASSLAPQTGPGTEAFF
>TRBV10-3|.|TRBJ2-2|.
TGTGCCATCAGTGACACCCGGAGGTCAGCGAACACCGGGGAGCTGTTTTTT
CAISDTRRSANTGELFF
>TRBV4-2|TRBD2|TRBJ2-7|few
TGTGCCAGCCTCTGGGGACTAGCGGGAGTTAAGTACGAGCAGTACTTC
CASLWGLAGVKYEQYF
>TRBV28|.|TRBJ2-7|.
TGTGCCAGCATCAGGGAAAACCCCTACGAGCAGTACTTC
CASIRENPYEQYF
>TRBV11-2|TRBD2|TRBJ2-3|few
TGTGCCAGCAGCATGAGACTAGCGGAACGCACAGATACGCAGTATTTT
CASSMRLAERTDTQYF
>TRBV6-5|TRBD1|TRBJ2-5|.
TGTGCCAGCAGTTACTCGGGACAGAAGGGAGAGACCCAGTACTTC
CASSYSGQKGETQYF
>TRBV5-1|.|TRBJ2-7|few
TGCGCCAGCAGTGGAGGGCAGACTACCCAGTACTTC
CASSGGQTTQYF
>TRBV18|.|TRBJ2-3|.
TGTGCCAGCTCACCAGGCTACCAGGGGGATACGCAGTATTTT
CASSPGYQGDTQYF
>TRBV2|.|TRBJ2-5|few
TGTGCCAGCAGTGTTGGTGGGGAAGAGACCCAGTACTTC
CASSVGGEETQYF
>TRBV27|.|TRBJ2-1|.
TGTGCCAGCAGTACTCGTAAGAGTACCCTGAATGAGCAGTTCTTC
CASSTRKSTLNEQFF